Presented here are 3 T cell receptor beta chains from one specimen sequenced in a study of PD-1 blockade in classical Hodgkin lymphoma. Exposure to brentuximab vedotin varied, and each patient had relapsed following autologous stem cell transplantation. Isolated CD8+ T cells were derived from thawed PBMCs through magnetic negative selection. Measured with immunoSEQ multiplex PCR; TCRdb has only the in-frame clones, and not every one. In the table there are 6,000 or so clones, approximately 54% of which are singletons. The source material was CD8+ T cells from blood, sampled at baseline. Receptors originate from a human donor with classical Hodgkin lymphoma.

This clone was found a few times. This sequence joins TRBV7-9 and TRBJ2-7; 7 bases align to TRBD2. The CDR3 has 15 residues. The V segment lost 5 bases and the J segment 0 bases; nucleotides outside the gene matches: 7. Germline V lookup: CDR1 SEHNR, CDR2 FQNEAQ (reference sequence). CDR3 region: CASSPLGGSSYEQYF. For the CDR3, the DNA is TGTGCCAGCAGCCCGTTGGGCGGGAGCTCCTACGAGCAGTACTTC.

The V call is TRBV7-8, the J call TRBJ2-5; D unresolved. Trimming cost V 6 bases and J 5 bases, with 7 bases left between them. In germline, CDR1 is SGHVS, CDR2 FQNEAQ. The CDR3 contains 11 residues. The CDR3 spells CASSYRETQYF. DNA of the CDR3: TGTGCCAGCAGTTACCGGGAGACCCAGTACTTC. The variable domain in full, with the rest retrieved from reference TRBV7-8 and TRBJ2-5, is GAGVSQSPRYKVAKRGQDVALRCDPISGHVSLFWYQQALGQGPEFLTYFQNEAQLDKSGLPSDRFFAERPEGSVSTLKIQRTQQEDSAVYLCASSYRETQYFGPGTRLLVL.

This clone was observed once. The chain couples TRBV2 to TRBJ2-1; TRBD2 matches at 9 bases. Per the germline V gene, CDR1 is SNHLY and CDR2 is FYNNEI. J gave up 5 bases and V 5 bases, and 19 bases lay outside the gene matches. The CDR3 runs to 19 residues. The CDR3, as DNA: TGTGCCAGCAGTACCAGCCTCAATTTTAGCGGGAGACGCGACAATGAGCAGTTCTTC. Translating gives CASSTSLNFSGRRDNEQFF.